The 22 T cell receptor beta chains presented below share a single source sample, sequenced in a study of blood T cell repertoires in COVID-19. The protocol was immunoSEQ multiplex PCR, while the TCRdb copy is restricted to in-frame clones and leaves out a portion. The sample lists about 250,000 clones; about 90% were seen once. The sequenced material came from peripheral blood. These receptors were obtained from a woman aged 60-75 years with COVID-19, enrolled during active disease.

About this clone: Within the sample, other DNA sequences also encode this same CDR3. The chain employs TRBV2 and TRBJ1-2; D might be TRBD1 (6 bases). V was clipped by 4 bases and J by 2 bases, with 8 bases between them. The CDR3 length is 13 residues. Germline values: CDR1 SNHLY, CDR2 FYNNEI. The CDR3 nucleotides read TGTGCCAGCAGTGTTACAGGGAACTATGGCTACACCTTC. Translating it yields CASSVTGNYGYTF. The full variable domain, rest sourced from reference TRBV2 and TRBJ1-2, is EPEVTQTPSHQVTQMGQEVILRCVPISNHLYFYWYRQILGQKVEFLVSFYNNEISEKSEIFDDQFSVERPDGSNFTLKIRSTKLEDSAMYFCASSVTGNYGYTFGSGTRLTVV.

The rearrangement links TRBV10-3 to TRBJ2-5; TRBD1 aligns across 8 bases. J lost 5 bases, V lost 5 bases, and 7 bases had no gene match. The CDR3 spans 14 residues. CDR1 and CDR2 from the germline V gene are ENHRY and SYGVKD. The CDR3 bases are TGTGCCATCAGTCAACAGGGGGGTGAGGAGACCCAGTACTTC. As protein: CAISQQGGEETQYF.

This sequence joins TRBV19 and TRBJ2-5; no clear D. The germline V and J ends were trimmed by 5 bases and 1 base, with 8 bases remaining between them. The CDR3 has 13 residues. The germline V gene encodes CDR1 LNHDA and CDR2 SQIVND (reference sequence). In DNA, the CDR3 is TGTGCCAGTAGTGTAGGCAGCCAAGAGACCCAGTACTTC. Encoded protein: CASSVGSQETQYF.

V usage is TRBV7-2 and J usage is TRBJ2-1, with 13 bases lining up with TRBD2. V dropped 4 bases and J dropped 8; count of bases not matched to a gene: 8. This CDR3 has 16 residues. The germline V gene encodes CDR1 SGHTA and CDR2 FQGNSA. The CDR3 protein is CASSSKTSGGRDEQFF. The DNA of the CDR3 is TGTGCCAGCAGCTCTAAGACTAGCGGGGGGCGGGATGAGCAGTTCTTC.

The gene calls are TRBV5-6 and TRBJ1-1; 7 nucleotides agree with TRBD1. J gave up 1 base and V 4 bases, and 13 bases lay outside the gene matches. Germline V CDR1 and CDR2: SGHDT, YYEEEE. This CDR3 contains 17 residues. Written as DNA, the CDR3 is TGTGCCAGCAGCCCCACCAGCTTGACAGGGCCGAACACTGAAGCTTTCTTT. This encodes CASSPTSLTGPNTEAFF. Drawing the rest from reference TRBV5-6 and TRBJ1-1, the complete variable domain is DAGVTQSPTHLIKTRGQQVTLRCSPKSGHDTVSWYQQALGQGPQFIFQYYEEEERQRGNFPDRFSGHQFPNYSSELNVNALLLGDSALYLCASSPTSLTGPNTEAFFGQGTRLTVV.

The chain is built from TRBV4-3 and TRBJ2-7; possibly TRBD2 for D (6 bases). Trimming cost V 4 bases and J 3 bases, with 13 bases left between them. Germline V CDR1 and CDR2: LGHNA, YSLEER. The CDR3 length is 14 residues. Here the CDR3 DNA reads TGCGCCAGCAGCCTAGGACTATTCAACTACGAGCAGTACTTC. It is translated as CASSLGLFNYEQYF.

The chain uses TRBV7-2 and TRBJ1-4; possibly TRBD1 for D (5 bases). CDR1 and CDR2 from the germline V gene are SGHTA and FQGNSA. Trimming pared 5 bases from V and 4 bases from J, leaving 11 bases between. This CDR3 spans 14 amino acids. DNA for the CDR3: TGTGCCAGCAGCCCAGACAGATTTAATGAAAAACTGTTTTTT. Translating gives CASSPDRFNEKLFF.

The chain recombines TRBV5-1 with TRBJ2-5; D is unclear. CDR1 is SGHRS, CDR2 YFSETQ, per germline. This CDR3 is built from 12 residues. The ends were cut back, 7 bases at V and 3 bases at J, with 10 bases in the middle. The chain's CDR3 is CASAAREETQYF. The CDR3, as DNA: TGCGCCAGCGCCGCCCGGGAAGAGACCCAGTACTTC.

This clone showed up just once. The chain joins TRBV7-2 to TRBJ2-7; TRBD1 aligns across 7 bases. The trim removed 5 bases at V and 2 bases at J, leaving 9 bases unmatched. CDR1 and CDR2 from the germline V gene are SGHTA and FQGNSA. The CDR3 has 15 residues. CDR3 nucleotide sequence: TGTGCCAGCAGCATCCCCCGGGACAGAGCCTACGAGCAGTACTTC. Its protein product is CASSIPRDRAYEQYF.

Remarks on this clone: Within the sample, other DNA sequences also encode this same CDR3. J is TRBJ1-1 and V is TRBV4-1; D is uncertain. V lost 1 base, J lost 1 base, and 4 bases lay in between. Germline V gene data show CDR1 as MGHRA and CDR2 as YSYEKL. CDR3 length equals 13 residues. The chain's CDR3 is CASSQVRNTEAFF. The CDR3 DNA reads as TGCGCCAGCAGCCAAGTCAGGAACACTGAAGCTTTCTTT.

The rearrangement links TRBV10-3 to TRBJ1-1; D is perhaps TRBD1 (5 bases). Between the trimmed V and J ends, which lost 5 bases and 3 bases, there was a span of 19 bases. Germline V gene data show CDR1 as ENHRY and CDR2 as SYGVKD. This CDR3 has 16 residues. CDR3 sequence (DNA): TGTGCCATCAGTCCAGGCGTCAGGGCCATCCACACTGAAGCTTTCTTT. Encoded protein: CAISPGVRAIHTEAFF.

The chain joins TRBV6-2 or TRBV6-3 to TRBJ1-4, with a weak D call TRBD1 (6 bases). The V gene's germline CDR1 is MNHEY and CDR2 SVGEGT. The CDR3 is made up of 18 amino acids. Trimming left V 5 bases short and J 0 bases short, with 19 bases between. The CDR3 is CASSGRRTALATNEKLFF. The DNA of the CDR3 is TGTGCCAGCAGTGGTCGGCGGACAGCCCTTGCAACTAATGAAAAACTGTTTTTT.

The chain links TRBV9 to TRBJ2-7, with 8 bases that match TRBD1. CDR3 length equals 15 residues. V was pared by 4 bases and J by 0 bases, with 6 bases of the junction left unmatched. Looked up from germline, CDR1 is SGDLS and CDR2 is YYNGEE. Here the CDR3 reads CASSPRTGSSYEQYF. The DNA for the CDR3 is TGTGCCAGCAGCCCGAGGACAGGGAGCTCCTACGAGCAGTACTTC.

The chain is built from TRBV3-1 (or the pseudogene TRBV3-2) and TRBJ2-4; the D gene is possibly TRBD1 (6 bases). The germline V gene has CDR1 LGHDT and CDR2 YNNKEL (reference sequence). V lost 0 bases, J lost 0 bases, and 21 bases lay in between. This CDR3 comprises 20 residues. As DNA, the CDR3 is TGTGCCAGCAGCCAAGATCGAGGCAGGGGAAAGCCCATAGCCAAAAACATTCAGTACTTC. It yields the protein CASSQDRGRGKPIAKNIQYF.

Concerning this clone itself: Relative to the germline gene, one junction end is altered; a read error may explain this. This chain links TRBV30 with TRBJ1-2; D possibly corresponds to TRBD1 (5 bases). This CDR3 has 13 amino acids. The germline V gene encodes CDR1 GTSNPN and CDR2 SVGIG (reference sequence). CDR3 residues: CAWSVAWGYDYTF. The CDR3 region has the DNA TGTGCCTGGAGTGTAGCATGGGGCTATGACTACACCTTC. The full variable domain, completed using reference TRBV30 and TRBJ1-2, is SQTIHQWPATLVQPVGSPLSLECTVEGTSNPNLYWYRQAAGRGLQLLFYSVGIGQISSEVPQNLSASRPQDRQFILSSKKLLLSDSGFYLCAWSVAWGYDYTFGSGTRLTVV.

V gene TRBV7-9 combines with J gene TRBJ1-4; D not resolved. The V gene lost 2 bases and the J gene lost 0 bases, with 7 bases spanning the gap. This CDR3 has 15 residues. Germline CDR1 and CDR2: SEHNR and FQNEAQ (reference sequence). The CDR3 nucleotides are TGTGCCAGCAGCTTACAGGTCCCAACTAATGAAAAACTGTTTTTT. Its protein is CASSLQVPTNEKLFF.

The gene calls are TRBV5-6 and TRBJ1-3; D is ambiguous. The germline CDR1 and CDR2 sequences are SGHDT and YYEEEE. Trimming removed 0 bases at V and 0 bases at J, with 10 bases between. The CDR3 spans 16 residues. DNA for the CDR3: TGTGCCAGCAGCTTGGTTTCAGCGAACTCTGGAAACACCATATATTTT. Translating gives CASSLVSANSGNTIYF.

The chain recombines TRBV2 with TRBJ1-2; 10 positions match TRBD1. Per germline, CDR1 SNHLY and CDR2 FYNNEI. The CDR3 has 15 residues. The V segment lost 7 bases and the J segment 8 bases; nucleotides outside the gene matches: 13. CDR3 sequence (DNA): TGTGCCAGCACCGCGCGGGACAGGGGAGTGAGCGGCTACACCTTC. This translates into CASTARDRGVSGYTF.

This clone has a single count. The chain employs TRBV5-6 and TRBJ2-7, with TRBD1 matching over 8 bases. CDR1 is SGHDT, CDR2 YYEEEE, per germline. V shed 3 bases and J 4 bases; nucleotides not matched to a gene: 9. This CDR3 is built from 15 residues. CDR3 coding DNA: TGTGCCAGCAGCTCCTTGGGGACAGGCCCTTACGAGCAGTACTTC. Amino acid sequence: CASSSLGTGPYEQYF.

This clone was seen only a few times. J is TRBJ2-7 and V is TRBV6-5; 8 nucleotides align to TRBD1. The ends lost 6 bases at V and 0 bases at J; junction bases unmatched: 4. The CDR3 extends over 14 amino acids. The germline gives CDR1 MNHEY, CDR2 SVGAGI. The chain's CDR3 is CASRDRGSSYEQYF. CDR3 DNA sequence: TGTGCCAGCAGAGACAGGGGTAGCTCCTACGAGCAGTACTTC.

The chain employs TRBV4-2 and TRBJ2-1; 9 bases agree with TRBD2. This CDR3 has 20 amino acids. Germline values: CDR1 LGHNA, CDR2 YNFKEQ. Trimming took 0 bases from V and 0 from J; bases not matched to a gene: 12. The CDR3 region is CASSQDRASGILSSYNEQFF. The DNA of the CDR3 is TGTGCCAGCAGCCAAGATCGGGCTAGCGGGATACTCAGCTCCTACAATGAGCAGTTCTTC.

V is TRBV18 and J is TRBJ1-1; D not certain. V gave up 3 bases and J gave up 3 bases, with 11 bases separating them. Germline values: CDR1 KGHSH, CDR2 LQKENI. The CDR3 runs 14 residues. For the CDR3, the DNA is TGTGCCAGCTCACCCCTGGAGAAGGACACTGAAGCTTTCTTT. Its translation: CASSPLEKDTEAFF.